This T cell receptor beta chain is drawn from a study of T-cell memory formation after mild COVID-19 (dated by TCRdb to 2020 to 2022). In terms of the full investigation: TCR sequence clusters from the two donors were found to be largely donor specific. In a couple of donors, T-cell clones that expanded and contracted after mild COVID-19 were tracked by sequencing TCRalpha and TCRbeta repertoires over time. The cohort was made up of two young adult volunteers, one female and one male, who were previously healthy. What the work shows at the level of the full study, not this receptor alone: Clones that contracted from day 15 to 85 showed balanced CD4/CD8 phenotypes, whereas a second wave of clones that expanded from day 15 to 37 leaned towards CD4+. Contracting CD4+ clones were found mainly in CM and EM memory subsets, while CD8+ clones were enriched in EMRA. The study included only a couple of mild cases, and larger cohorts that include severe cases with pre-infection samples were judged to be necessary. Some responding clones were detected in pre-infection memory, which suggested that pre-existing cross-reactive memory T cells had joined the SARS-CoV-2 response. The second-wave clones that peaked on day 37 were not confirmed to be SARS-CoV-2 specific.

Ficoll-Paque density gradient centrifugation was used to isolate PBMCs. Based on the germline V gene (reference sequence), the CDR1 and CDR2 sequences are SEHNR and FQNEAQ. At the junction V is shortened by 0 bases and J by 1 base; bases outside the gene matches: 5. Including cysteine and phenylalanine, the CDR3 has 16 amino acids. Only the CDR3 portion is preserved as DNA: 48 bases, with reading frame beginning at the first base. Sequencing relied on an Illumina NovaSeq 6000. TCRalpha and TCRbeta cDNA libraries were built by 5'RACE with constant-segment primers, adding sample barcodes and unique molecular identifiers. RNA was extracted from every sample with Trizol reagent. Amplification of the libraries took two PCR steps, and the second step added a second sample barcode plus Illumina TruSeq adapters. Sequencing of libraries was performed on an Illumina NovaSeq with 2 x 150 bp paired-end reads. In the original analysis: With migec v1.2.7, reads were demultiplexed and then collapsed into UMI-guided consensus sequences. Using mixcr v2.1.11, the UMI consensuses were aligned to TRA and TRB V and J templates and assembled into clonotypes. Expanded or contracted clonotypes were those called significant by both edgeR and NoisET, with noise models trained on biological replicates. For edgeR calls, the thresholds were a false discovery rate-adjusted p below 0.01 and a log2 fold-change of 1. PCA with hierarchical clustering of max-normalized trajectories of the 1000 most abundant clonotypes was used as exploratory dynamics analysis. The CD4 or CD8 phenotype of responding clones was assigned using the separately sequenced CD4+ and CD8+ repertoires. The public reads were reprocessed in TCRdb via fastp at Q25 and MiXCR, keeping in-frame beta chains. Each CDR3 protein appears once, grouped with its most common genes and DNA. TCRdb's processing, not the study's, gives the V and J calls here. Within this sample are around 310,000 distinct CDR3 sequences, with around 15% of them counted one time only. Clones ranked in the top ten supply approximately 20% of the sample.

In this sample, this clonotype turned up a few times. Its antigen is unknown. Per-base quality was not reported, and no clone a single base away is much larger than it. This clonotype originated in a young man who had mild COVID-19 (a few samples of this study predate the infection). The sample titles of this study are shuffled in the database, so cell type and time point are left out; the donor was told from shared clones. The source material was PBMCs or a T cell subset sorted from them (not recorded which). The V gene is TRBV7-9 and the J gene is TRBJ1-1; 7 central nucleotides agree with TRBD1. CDR3 loop: CASSLAVTGRNTEAFF. The DNA is TGTGCCAGCAGCTTAGCGGTGACAGGGCGGAACACTGAAGCTTTCTTT.